This T cell receptor beta chain was sequenced during a study of blood T cell repertoires in COVID-19. Study-level background: Both acute and convalescent COVID-19 samples were obtained from the United States, Italy and Spain.

Germline CDR1 SGHAT, CDR2 FQDESV (reference sequence). Trimming removed 6 bases from V and 1 base from J, with 15 bases in between. CDR3 length equals 15 residues. Original analysis: Reference gene primer amplification gave estimated nucleated cell counts. Data came from immunoSEQ multiplex PCR; TCRdb stores just in-frame clones and leaves some out. V and J calls and clone size follow that table, whereas D and trimming were derived from the DNA. The sample lists around 200,000 clones; approximately 80% were seen once. The chain employs TRBV11-1 and TRBJ1-1, with D possibly being TRBD1 (6 bases). What was sequenced was peripheral blood. The sequence was collected from a man between 45 and 60 years old who had recovered from COVID-19. In DNA form, the CDR3 reads TGTGCCAGCAGTGACAAATCGGGACAGAACACTGAAGCTTTCTTT. This codes for CASSDKSGQNTEAFF.